The 31 T cell receptor beta chains in this list originate from one sample, sequenced in a study of immune evolution from preneoplasia to lung adenocarcinoma. Sequencing was performed with immunoSEQ multiplex PCR; in TCRdb, only in-frame clones are kept and a portion is missing. Counted here are about 14,000 clones, roughly 80% occurring once; the ten biggest clones make up more than 4%. Material: FFPE minimally invasive lung adenocarcinoma tissue. The source is a person between 65 and 80 years old with lung adenocarcinoma.

The V call is TRBV29-1, the J call TRBJ1-1; tentatively, D is TRBD1 (6 bases). Deletions cut 5 bases from V and 1 base from J, with 14 bases between. The V gene's germline CDR1 is SQVTM and CDR2 ANQGSEA. The CDR3 is 14 amino acids. The CDR3 loop reads CSVQNSRGNTEAFF. DNA for the CDR3: TGCAGCGTTCAAAATAGCAGGGGGAACACTGAAGCTTTCTTT.

The V call is TRBV11-1, the J call TRBJ1-1; D is possibly TRBD1 (5 bases). The length of the CDR3 is 14 residues. Germline V gene lookup returns CDR1 SGHAT and CDR2 FQDESV (reference sequence). V was clipped by 5 bases and J by 5 bases, with 15 bases between them. CDR3 sequence: CASSLDTRGTEAFF. Here the CDR3 DNA reads TGTGCCAGCAGCCTGGACACCCGAGGAACTGAAGCTTTCTTT.

This sequence joins TRBV5-6 and TRBJ1-1; the D is unclear. CDR1 is SGHDT and CDR2 is YYEEEE in the germline V gene. The V and J ends lost 4 bases and 10 bases respectively, with 17 bases between them. The CDR3 is 13 residues long. CDR3: CASSLGPGNGAFF. The CDR3 coding sequence is TGTGCCAGCAGCCTCGGACCCGGGAATGGAGCTTTCTTT.

This clone was seen a handful of times. The chain carries TRBV19 and TRBJ1-6, with 8 bases that match TRBD1. This CDR3 is built from 14 residues. The junction had 6 bases not matched to a gene; V was cut back by 6 bases and J by 8 bases. In germline, CDR1 is LNHDA, CDR2 SQIVND (reference sequence). The DNA of the CDR3 is TGTGCCAGTAGGGTGGGGACAGGCTATTCACCCCTCCACTTT. It encodes CASRVGTGYSPLHF.

The V call is TRBV4-2, the J call TRBJ1-2; weak D call: TRBD1 (5 bases). CDR1 and CDR2 from the germline V gene are LGHNA and YNFKEQ. V was clipped by 1 base and J by 7 bases, with 10 bases between them. CDR3 size: 13 residues. The CDR3 sequence: CASSQGDGGGYTF. CDR3 coding DNA: TGTGCCAGCAGCCAAGGGGATGGGGGTGGCTACACCTTC.

The rearrangement links TRBV6-5 to TRBJ1-2; D uncertain. The CDR3 is 13 amino acids. Trimming stripped 4 bases from V and 6 bases from J, with 12 bases between. From germline, CDR1 is MNHEY and CDR2 SVGAGI. CDR3 region: CASSSPSLDGYTF. The CDR3 coding sequence is TGTGCCAGCAGTTCCCCAAGTTTAGATGGCTACACCTTC.

The rearrangement joins TRBV27 to TRBJ2-7, with D perhaps matching TRBD1 or TRBD2 (5 bases each). The CDR3 totals 14 residues. Germline CDR1 is MNHEY and CDR2 is SMNVEV (reference sequence). Trimming cost V 6 bases and J 6 bases, with 18 bases left between them. CDR3 nucleotides: TGTGCCAGCAGCTCCGGGACGGCAAAATCCGAGCAGTACTTC. As protein: CASSSGTAKSEQYF.

The V and J genes are TRBV13 and TRBJ1-1, with a possible D match to TRBD1 (5 bases). The CDR3 is 13 amino acids. V was shortened by 5 bases and J by 10 bases, with 17 bases between the two germline ends. The germline V gene encodes CDR1 PRHDT and CDR2 FYEKMQ (reference sequence). Written as DNA, the CDR3 is TGTGCCAGCAGCCCCCGAAGGGGAGAGACAGCTTTCTTT. This codes for CASSPRRGETAFF. The variable domain in full, with the rest retrieved from reference TRBV13 and TRBJ1-1, is AAGVIQSPRHLIKEKRETATLKCYPIPRHDTVYWYQQGPGQDPQFLISFYEKMQSDKGSIPDRFSAQQFSDYHSELNMSSLELGDSALYFCASSPRRGETAFFGQGTRLTVV.

The V gene is TRBV18, the J gene TRBJ2-2; perhaps TRBD1 as D (6 bases). In germline, CDR1 is KGHSH, CDR2 LQKENI. Trimming stripped 3 bases from V and 4 bases from J, with 12 bases between. The CDR3 has 15 residues. CDR3 loop: CASSPDSFTTGELFF. Here the CDR3 DNA reads TGTGCCAGCTCACCGGACAGCTTTACCACCGGGGAGCTGTTTTTT.

The rearrangement uses TRBV5-1 and TRBJ2-5; D is perhaps TRBD1 (5 bases). V dropped 4 bases and J dropped 1 base, with 11 bases sitting between them. CDR1 is SGHRS and CDR2 is YFSETQ in the germline V gene. CDR3 length equals 14 residues. This CDR3 is CASSQNQGQETQYF. Written as DNA, the CDR3 is TGCGCCAGCAGCCAAAATCAGGGCCAAGAGACCCAGTACTTC.

V and J are TRBV5-1 and TRBJ2-3, with 9 positions matching TRBD2. CDR1 and CDR2 from the germline V gene are SGHRS and YFSETQ. V was clipped by 3 bases and J by 1 base; unmatched bases: 9. The CDR3 spans 17 residues. The CDR3 DNA reads as TGCGCCAGCAGCTCTATCCCTAGCGGGGTGGGCACAGATACGCAGTATTTT. Translation: CASSSIPSGVGTDTQYF.

The chain employs TRBV16 and TRBJ1-2, with 9 bases lining up with TRBD1. The trim removed 3 bases at V and 7 bases at J, leaving 9 bases unmatched. Germline V CDR1 and CDR2: KGHSY, FQNENV. The CDR3 is made up of 15 amino acids. The CDR3 bases are TGTGCCAGCAGCCAGACCGGGACAGGGATTGCTGGCTACACCTTC. Translated: CASSQTGTGIAGYTF.

The chain is built from TRBV11-3 and TRBJ2-1; D gene uncertain. The CDR3 extends over 12 amino acids. V was cut by 0 bases and J by 7 bases, with 4 bases left in between. Germline CDR1 reads SGHNT; CDR2 reads YENEEA. The CDR3 DNA reads TGTGCCAGCAGCTTAGACCGGAATGAGCAGTTCTTC. It translates to CASSLDRNEQFF.

Here the CDR3 reads CASSLYGTDHNEQFF. In DNA form, the CDR3 reads TGTGCCAGCAGTTTATACGGGACGGATCACAATGAGCAGTTCTTC. This sequence joins TRBV28 and TRBJ2-1; D tentatively fits TRBD1 or TRBD2 (5 bases each). V lost 1 base and J 5 bases, leaving 12 bases between the germline ends. There are 15 residues in the CDR3. CDR1 and CDR2 from the germline V gene are MDHEN and SYDVKM. The variable domain in full, with the rest retrieved from reference TRBV28 and TRBJ2-1, is DVKVTQSSRYLVKRTGEKVFLECVQDMDHENMFWYRQDPGLGLRLIYFSYDVKMKEKGDIPEGYSVSREKKERFSLILESASTNQTSMYLCASSLYGTDHNEQFFGPGTRLTVL.

This sequence joins TRBV18 and TRBJ1-1; tentative D call: TRBD1 (6 bases). This CDR3 is 13 amino acids long. CDR1 is KGHSH, CDR2 LQKENI, per germline. Trimming stripped 4 bases from V and 8 bases from J, with 14 bases between. CDR3 region: CASSLGQPPEAFF. As DNA, the CDR3 is TGTGCCAGCTCACTAGGACAGCCCCCCGAAGCTTTCTTT.

The gene calls are TRBV5-1 and TRBJ2-7; D may be TRBD1 (6 bases). The CDR3 contains 15 residues. Trimming cost V 4 bases and J 5 bases, with 19 bases left between them. CDR1 is SGHRS and CDR2 is YFSETQ in the germline V gene. The CDR3 DNA reads as TGCGCCAGCAGCATCTCCGGGACATCCTACGACGAGCAGTACTTC. Translated: CASSISGTSYDEQYF.

V gene TRBV28 combines with J gene TRBJ1-1; D remains ambiguous. Trimming left V 1 base short and J 6 bases short, with 9 bases between. Germline V gene sequence: CDR1 MDHEN, CDR2 SYDVKM. There are 13 residues in the CDR3. Here the CDR3 DNA reads TGTGCCAGCAGTTTATTCCGGTTGCCTGAAGCTTTCTTT. This encodes CASSLFRLPEAFF.

This clone was seen more than once but under ten times. The chain uses TRBV4-1 and TRBJ1-2, with TRBD1 matching 7 bases. Losses at the gene ends were 2 bases for V and 8 bases for J; bases not matched to a gene: 8. Germline V lookup: CDR1 MGHRA, CDR2 YSYEKL. The CDR3 is 14 residues long. The CDR3 DNA is TGCGCCAGCAGCCAACCACAGGGGATGGGAGGCTACACCTTC. Encoded protein: CASSQPQGMGGYTF.

The chain employs TRBV6-5 and TRBJ1-5; no clear D. Trimming took off 5 bases at V and 7 bases at J, with 18 bases between the two ends. Looked up from germline, CDR1 is MNHEY and CDR2 is SVGAGI. CDR3 length equals 15 residues. The DNA for the CDR3 is TGTGCCAGCAGTCCCCTCAGGACGGGGAACCAGCCCCAGCATTTT. Its protein product is CASSPLRTGNQPQHF.

The rearrangement uses TRBV7-8 and TRBJ2-7; TRBD1 is a possible D gene (5 bases). In germline, CDR1 is SGHVS, CDR2 FQNEAQ. Trimming took 5 bases from V and 1 from J, leaving 24 bases between them. The CDR3 has 18 residues. The CDR3 here is CASSTDRDLPTSSYEQYF. The CDR3 DNA reads TGTGCCAGCAGCACCGACAGAGACTTGCCGACTTCTTCCTACGAGCAGTACTTC.

This chain connects TRBV11-2 to TRBJ1-1; D might be TRBD1 (5 bases). Germline CDR1 SGHAT, CDR2 FQNNGV. Trimming removed 5 bases at V and 7 bases at J, with 11 bases between. This CDR3 is built from 12 residues. Written as DNA, the CDR3 is TGTGCCAGCAGCAACCAGGGATTTGAAGCTTTCTTT. Translated: CASSNQGFEAFF.

The rearrangement uses TRBV19 and TRBJ1-5, with 8 bases aligning to TRBD1. The junction had 12 bases not matched to a gene; V was cut back by 7 bases and J by 7 bases. The CDR3 has 15 residues. Germline lookup yields CDR1 LNHDA and CDR2 SQIVND (reference sequence). CDR3 DNA: TGTGCCAGTAATAACCCGCAGACAGGGGTCCAGCCCCAGCATTTT. Amino acid sequence: CASNNPQTGVQPQHF. Drawing the rest from reference TRBV19 and TRBJ1-5, the complete variable domain is DGGITQSPKYLFRKEGQNVTLSCEQNLNHDAMYWYRQDPGQGLRLIYYSQIVNDFQKGDIAEGYSVSREKKESFPLTVTSAQKNPTAFYLCASNNPQTGVQPQHFGDGTRLSIL.

The chain has TRBV28 and TRBJ2-7; 7 bases line up with TRBD1. The CDR3 runs to 14 residues. The J segment lost 3 bases and the V segment lost 5 bases, leaving 7 bases of the junction unmatched. CDR1 is MDHEN and CDR2 is SYDVKM in the germline V gene. The CDR3 DNA sequence: TGTGCCAGCAGTGTACCGGGACAGAACTACGAGCAGTACTTC. Translating gives CASSVPGQNYEQYF.

Only a few counts were recorded for this clone. Additional DNA sequences in this sample encode the identical CDR3. This chain uses TRBV10-1 with TRBJ1-1, with no clear D. CDR1 WNHNN and CDR2 SYGVQD come from the germline V gene (reference sequence). V gave up 6 bases and J gave up 1 base, with 3 bases separating them. The CDR3 covers 11 residues. Here the CDR3 DNA reads TGCGCCAGCAGGAAGAACACTGAAGCTTTCTTT. This gives the protein CASRKNTEAFF.

This sequence joins TRBV28 and TRBJ2-7, with D perhaps matching TRBD1 or TRBD2 (6 bases each). The CDR3 runs to 17 residues. V lost 7 bases and J 2 bases, leaving 24 bases between the germline ends. CDR1 is MDHEN, CDR2 SYDVKM, per germline. Here the CDR3 DNA reads TGTGCCAGCAATGTTATGGGGGGCAGGGGTCTTGCCTACGAGCAGTACTTC. Protein sequence: CASNVMGGRGLAYEQYF.

This chain links TRBV15 with TRBJ1-4, with D possibly matching TRBD1 (5 bases). Trimming took 2 bases from V and 5 from J, leaving 18 bases between them. CDR3 length equals 17 residues. The germline V gene has CDR1 LNHNV and CDR2 YYDKDF (reference sequence). The CDR3 DNA follows: TGTGCCACCAGCAGAAGTAAGGCATCGGAGGGGAATGAAAAACTGTTTTTT. The encoded protein is CATSRSKASEGNEKLFF.

CDR3 residues: CAVPTSGREETQYF. DNA for the CDR3: TGTGCCGTCCCGACTAGCGGGAGGGAGGAGACCCAGTACTTC. The chain couples TRBV6-6 to TRBJ2-5, with 14 bases fitting TRBD2. Germline V CDR1 and CDR2: MNHNY, SVGAGI (reference sequence). After removal of 11 bases from V and 5 bases from J, the junction contained 7 bases not matched to a gene. The CDR3 has 14 residues.

The CDR3 spells CASSLMGATDTQYF. In DNA form, the CDR3 reads TGTGCCAGCAGCTTAATGGGGGCCACAGATACGCAGTATTTT. The chain recombines TRBV7-9 with TRBJ2-3; maybe TRBD1 (6 bases). The CDR3 covers 14 residues. Looked up from germline, CDR1 is SEHNR and CDR2 is FQNEAQ (reference sequence). V was cut by 2 bases and J by 2 bases, with 8 bases left in between.

The sample holds one count of this clone. The chain uses TRBV28 and TRBJ2-2; no clear D. CDR3 length: 17 residues. The ends were cut back, 0 bases at V and 6 bases at J, with 17 bases in the middle. Per the germline V gene, CDR1 is MDHEN and CDR2 is SYDVKM. CDR3 loop: CASSLWIVQPPAGELFF. Written as DNA, the CDR3 is TGTGCCAGCAGTTTATGGATTGTACAGCCTCCTGCCGGGGAGCTGTTTTTT.

This chain connects TRBV5-6 to TRBJ1-1; D perhaps matches TRBD1 (5 bases). The CDR3 contains 15 residues. Germline V gene sequence: CDR1 SGHDT, CDR2 YYEEEE. Trimming removed 5 bases at V and 4 bases at J, with 18 bases between. The chain's CDR3 is CASSSTQGFLTEAFF. CDR3 in DNA: TGTGCCAGCAGTTCGACCCAGGGTTTCCTCACTGAAGCTTTCTTT.

The count of this clone is one. The rearrangement joins TRBV5-1 to TRBJ1-3; D gene uncertain. Germline CDR1 SGHRS, CDR2 YFSETQ. This CDR3 spans 14 amino acids. V lost 4 bases and J 0 bases, leaving 8 bases between the germline ends. Written as DNA, the CDR3 is TGCGCCAGCAGCCTCGGAAACTCTGGAAACACCATATATTTT. As protein: CASSLGNSGNTIYF. The full variable domain, with the rest looked up from reference TRBV5-1 and TRBJ1-3, is KAGVTQTPRYLIKTRGQQVTLSCSPISGHRSVSWYQQTPGQGLQFLFEYFSETQRNKGNFPGRFSGRQFSNSRSEMNVSTLELGDSALYLCASSLGNSGNTIYFGEGSWLTVV.